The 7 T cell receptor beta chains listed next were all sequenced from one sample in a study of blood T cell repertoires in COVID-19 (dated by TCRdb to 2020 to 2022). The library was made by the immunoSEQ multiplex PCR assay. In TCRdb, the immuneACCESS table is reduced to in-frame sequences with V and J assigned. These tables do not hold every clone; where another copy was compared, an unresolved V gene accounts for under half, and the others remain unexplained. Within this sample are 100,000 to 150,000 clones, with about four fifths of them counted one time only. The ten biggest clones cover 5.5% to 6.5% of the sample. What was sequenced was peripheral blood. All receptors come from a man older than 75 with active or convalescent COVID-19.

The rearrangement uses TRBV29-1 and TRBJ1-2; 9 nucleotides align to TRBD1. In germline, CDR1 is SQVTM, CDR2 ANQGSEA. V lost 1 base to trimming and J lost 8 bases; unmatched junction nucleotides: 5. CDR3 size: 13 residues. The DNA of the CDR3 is TGCAGCGTTGAAGTCAACAGGGGGCTCGGCTACACCTTC. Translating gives CSVEVNRGLGYTF.

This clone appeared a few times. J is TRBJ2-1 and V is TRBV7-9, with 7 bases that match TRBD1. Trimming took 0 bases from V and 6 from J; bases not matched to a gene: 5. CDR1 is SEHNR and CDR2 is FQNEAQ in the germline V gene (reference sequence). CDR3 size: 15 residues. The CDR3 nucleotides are TGTGCCAGCAGCTTAGCGCGATCAGGGGGCAATGAGCAGTTCTTC. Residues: CASSLARSGGNEQFF.

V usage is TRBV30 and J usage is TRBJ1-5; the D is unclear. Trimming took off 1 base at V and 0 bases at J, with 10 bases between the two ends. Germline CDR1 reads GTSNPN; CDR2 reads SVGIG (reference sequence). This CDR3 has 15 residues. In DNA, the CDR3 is TGTGCCTGGAGTGCCTTTCGGGGTAGCAATCAGCCCCAGCATTTT. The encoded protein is CAWSAFRGSNQPQHF.

The CDR3 sequence: CASTLDNYQPQHF. The CDR3 DNA follows: TGTGCCAGCACCCTGGACAATTATCAGCCCCAGCATTTT. V and J are TRBV12-3 or TRBV12-4 and TRBJ1-5, with D possibly being TRBD1 (5 bases). V shed 7 bases and J shed 5 bases, with 12 bases lying between them. The CDR3 length is 13 residues.

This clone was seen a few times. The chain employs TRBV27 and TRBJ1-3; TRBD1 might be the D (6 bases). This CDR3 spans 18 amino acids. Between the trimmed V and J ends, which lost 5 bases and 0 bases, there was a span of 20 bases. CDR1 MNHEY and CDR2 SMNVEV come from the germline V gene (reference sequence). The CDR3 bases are TGTGCCAGCAGTCCTGGACAGAGGCGGGTTTTCTCTGGAAACACCATATATTTT. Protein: CASSPGQRRVFSGNTIYF.

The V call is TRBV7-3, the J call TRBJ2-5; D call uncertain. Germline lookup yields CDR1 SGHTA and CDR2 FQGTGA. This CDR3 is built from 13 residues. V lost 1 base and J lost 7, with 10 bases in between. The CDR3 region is CASSLSVSSTQYF. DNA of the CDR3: TGTGCCAGCAGCTTAAGTGTCAGTTCGACCCAGTACTTC. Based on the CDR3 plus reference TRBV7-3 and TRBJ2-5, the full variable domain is GAGVSQTPSNKVTEKGKYVELRCDPISGHTALYWYRQSLGQGPEFLIYFQGTGAADDSGLPNDRFFAVRPEGSVSTLKIQRTERGDSAVYLCASSLSVSSTQYFGPGTRLLVL.

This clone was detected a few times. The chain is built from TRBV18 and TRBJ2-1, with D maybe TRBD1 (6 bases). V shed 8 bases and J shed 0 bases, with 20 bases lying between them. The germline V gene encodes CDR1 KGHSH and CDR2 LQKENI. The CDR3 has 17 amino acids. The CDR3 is CASHKQGSPTSYNEQFF. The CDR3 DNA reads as TGTGCCAGCCACAAACAGGGCTCCCCGACCTCCTACAATGAGCAGTTCTTC.